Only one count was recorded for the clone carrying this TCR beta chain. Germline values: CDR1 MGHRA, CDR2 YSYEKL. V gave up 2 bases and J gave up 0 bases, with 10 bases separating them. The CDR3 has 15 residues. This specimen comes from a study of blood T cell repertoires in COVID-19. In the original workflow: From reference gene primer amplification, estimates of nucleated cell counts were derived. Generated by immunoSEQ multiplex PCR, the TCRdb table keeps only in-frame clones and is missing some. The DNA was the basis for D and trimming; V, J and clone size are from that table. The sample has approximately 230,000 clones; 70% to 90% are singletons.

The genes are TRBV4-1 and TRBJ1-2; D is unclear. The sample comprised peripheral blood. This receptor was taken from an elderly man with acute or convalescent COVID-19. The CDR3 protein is CASSQLERANYGYTF. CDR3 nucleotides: TGCGCCAGCAGCCAATTAGAGCGAGCTAACTATGGCTACACCTTC.